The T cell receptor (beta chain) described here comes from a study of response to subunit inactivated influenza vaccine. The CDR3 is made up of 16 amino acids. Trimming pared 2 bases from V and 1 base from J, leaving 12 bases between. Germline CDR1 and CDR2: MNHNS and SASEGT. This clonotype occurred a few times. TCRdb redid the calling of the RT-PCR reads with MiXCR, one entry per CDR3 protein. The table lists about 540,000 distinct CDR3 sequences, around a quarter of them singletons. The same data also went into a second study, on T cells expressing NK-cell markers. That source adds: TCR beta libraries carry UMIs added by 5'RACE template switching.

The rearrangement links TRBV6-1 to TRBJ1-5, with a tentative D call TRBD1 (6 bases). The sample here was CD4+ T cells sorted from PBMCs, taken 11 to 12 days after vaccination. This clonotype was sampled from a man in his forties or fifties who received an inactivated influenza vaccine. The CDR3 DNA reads TGTGCCAGCAGTGAATTGACAGGTTTGAGCAATCAGCCCCAGCATTTT. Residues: CASSELTGLSNQPQHF.